The TCR beta chain under discussion was sequenced for a study of T cells after yellow fever vaccination. The study's findings and limits: Faster peaking, at day 5 versus 15, marked a secondary response that was weaker.

MiXCR, applied by TCRdb to the 5' RACE reads, yields one record per CDR3 protein. This table has 150,000 to 200,000 distinct CDR3 sequences, around 8.5% appearing once. The CDR3 length is 14 residues. Between the trimmed V and J ends, which lost 2 bases and 9 bases, there was a span of 11 bases. There are a few counts of this clonotype. Its antigen is still unknown. The V gene is TRBV12-3 or TRBV12-4, the J gene TRBJ1-6; D gene ambiguous. The sequenced sample was CD8+ T cells sorted from PBMCs, obtained 45 days after the yellow fever booster vaccination. This clonotype was obtained from a young man who received the YFV17D yellow fever vaccine. CDR3 in amino acids: CASSLTGPSSPLHF. Here the CDR3 DNA reads TGTGCCAGCAGTTTAACCGGCCCTTCTTCACCCCTCCACTTT.